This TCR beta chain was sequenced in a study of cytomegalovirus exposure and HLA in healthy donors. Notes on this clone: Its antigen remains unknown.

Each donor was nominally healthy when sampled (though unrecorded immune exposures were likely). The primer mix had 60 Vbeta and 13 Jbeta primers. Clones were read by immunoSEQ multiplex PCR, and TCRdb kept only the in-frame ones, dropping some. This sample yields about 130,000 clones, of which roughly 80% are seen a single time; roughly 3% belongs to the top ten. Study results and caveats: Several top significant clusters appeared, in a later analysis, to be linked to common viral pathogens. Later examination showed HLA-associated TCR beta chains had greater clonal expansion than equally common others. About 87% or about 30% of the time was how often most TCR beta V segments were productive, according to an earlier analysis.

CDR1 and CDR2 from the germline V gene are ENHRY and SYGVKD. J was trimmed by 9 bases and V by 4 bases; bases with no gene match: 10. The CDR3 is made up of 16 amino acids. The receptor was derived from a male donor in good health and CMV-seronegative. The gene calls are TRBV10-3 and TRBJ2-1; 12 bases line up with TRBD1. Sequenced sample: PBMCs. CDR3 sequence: CAISGIRGTGGSEQFF. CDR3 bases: TGTGCCATCAGTGGTATTCGGGGGACAGGGGGCAGTGAGCAGTTCTTC.